This TCR beta chain derives from a study of shared clonotypes between healthy human individuals. Overall study: Serving as donors were a couple of women and three men, whose ages spanned 18 to 49.

Whole-study findings and limits: Large depth notwithstanding, sorted-subset sequencing proved incomplete by rarefaction.

Sorted-subset replicate PCR reactions were performed with about 200 ng DNA, corresponding to tens of thousands of T cell genomes. TCRdb's copy holds only in-frame clones and misses some; the assay was immunoSEQ multiplex PCR. Among approximately 350,000 clones, 90% to 98% were seen once, and the ten largest hold approximately 0.32%. Points on this clone: Its target is not known.

The CDR3 is 15 residues long. The sequence derives from a man younger than 40 in good health. V and J are TRBV21-1 and TRBJ1-5; TRBD1, the D gene given by the table, was not confirmed from the DNA. TRBV21-1 is termed a pseudogene. Material for sequencing was memory CD8+ T cells sorted from blood. The sample's subset: CD45RO+ cells pooled with CCR7-negative TemRA cells. In DNA, the CDR3 is TGTGCCAGCAGCAAAGCGCAGGGGGCGCGTCAGCCCCAGCATTTT. This encodes CASSKAQGARQPQHF.